This paragraph covers one T cell receptor beta chain sequence. The source of the sample is a study of shared clonotypes between healthy human individuals. Assay: immunoSEQ multiplex PCR; the TCRdb copy retains only in-frame clones and omits some. The sample lists 2 million to 2.5 million clones; approximately 93% were seen once. There were only Caucasian adults among the donors, and all lived in Nashville, Tennessee. The CD4+ fraction was divided into a CD45RA+ naive subset and a CD45RA-negative memory subset. J was trimmed by 0 bases and V by 7 bases; bases with no gene match: 10. The CDR3 consists of 16 residues. CDR1 and CDR2 from the germline V gene are SGHRS and YFSETQ.

The chain carries TRBV5-1 and TRBJ2-3, with 8 bases aligning to TRBD1. The clonotype comes from a man in his late teens or twenties in good health. Some clones in this sample may be carry-over from other donors' samples. Material for sequencing was naive CD4+ T cells from PBMCs. Subset noted: CD45RA+ positively selected. The CDR3 DNA sequence: TGCGCCAGCGGAACGGGACAGGCCCTTAGCACAGATACGCAGTATTTT. Protein product: CASGTGQALSTDTQYF. The variable domain in full, with the rest retrieved from reference TRBV5-1 and TRBJ2-3, is KAGVTQTPRYLIKTRGQQVTLSCSPISGHRSVSWYQQTPGQGLQFLFEYFSETQRNKGNFPGRFSGRQFSNSRSEMNVSTLELGDSALYLCASGTGQALSTDTQYFGPGTRLTVL.